The 21 T cell receptor beta chains below come from one sample, sequenced in a study of regulatory T cells in long-lasting Graves disease. Time point given: newly diagnosed GD, antithyroid drugs for less than 3 months. PBMC RNA served as the TCR library source. Investigators prepared the TCR beta libraries by applying iRepertoire HTBI primers and Arm-PCR of CDR3 regions. TCRdb reanalysed the multiplex PCR reads using MiXCR and keeps one entry per CDR3 protein. The table lists around 240,000 distinct CDR3 sequences, about 20% of them singletons. Another study also made use of these data, one on T cells in Graves' hyperthyroidism and ophthalmopathy.

The sequencing here drew on peripheral blood mononuclear cells (PBMCs), taken at new diagnosis, from a patient treated with antithyroid drugs. These receptors were collected from a woman aged 30 to 39 with Graves disease.

This clonotype was seen many times. The gene calls are TRBV7-2 and TRBJ1-5; 8 nucleotides agree with TRBD1. CDR1 and CDR2 (germline): SGHTA, FQGNSA. The CDR3 covers 16 residues. After removal of 6 bases from V and 3 bases from J, the junction contained 10 bases not matched to a gene. The CDR3 spells CASRITGQAINQPQHF. The CDR3 nucleotides are TGTGCCAGCAGGATTACGGGACAGGCAATCAATCAGCCCCAGCATTTT.

This clonotype was counted ten times or more. The genes are TRBV9 and TRBJ2-3; D is ambiguous. V dropped 5 bases and J dropped 7 bases, with 14 bases sitting between them. The V gene's germline CDR1 is SGDLS and CDR2 YYNGEE. There are 13 residues in the CDR3. CDR3 in amino acids: CASSTDGPHTQYF. Here the CDR3 DNA reads TGTGCCAGCAGTACCGACGGCCCCCATACGCAGTATTTT.

The chain employs TRBV12-3 or TRBV12-4 and TRBJ2-1, with 10 bases fitting TRBD1. The closer fit of TRBJ2-7 to the DNA end suggests the J call may be wrong. CDR3 size: 16 residues. In nucleotides, the CDR3 is TGTGCCAGCAGTCAGGGGGGACAGGGGCGAAAGGCCGAGCAGTACTTC. It specifies CASSQGGQGRKAEQYF.

As concerns this clonotype: With a far larger clone one base away, a read error is the likely cause. The chain has TRBV20-1 and TRBJ2-5, with TRBD2 as a possible D gene (5 bases). In germline, CDR1 is DFQATT, CDR2 SNEGSKA (reference sequence). V gave up 3 bases and J gave up 11 bases, with 22 bases separating them. This CDR3 spans 14 amino acids. The CDR3 region is CSARPGSTYNEQYF. In nucleotides, the CDR3 is TGCAGTGCTAGGCCGGGATCCACCTACAATGAGCAGTACTTC.

This clonotype has ten or more counts. The chain is built from TRBV5-1 and TRBJ1-6; D not certain. CDR1 and CDR2 (germline): SGHRS, YFSETQ. The CDR3 extends over 13 amino acids. Trimming pared 5 bases from V and 7 bases from J, leaving 10 bases between. The CDR3 DNA reads as TGCGCCAGCAGATATGATGGCAATTCACCCCTCCACTTT. It encodes CASRYDGNSPLHF. Looking up the rest from reference TRBV5-1 and TRBJ1-6 gives the full variable domain: KAGVTQTPRYLIKTRGQQVTLSCSPISGHRSVSWYQQTPGQGLQFLFEYFSETQRNKGNFPGRFSGRQFSNSRSEMNVSTLELGDSALYLCASRYDGNSPLHFGNGTRLTVT.

This clonotype was counted between two and nine times. V and J are TRBV5-1 and TRBJ2-5; tentative D call: TRBD1 (5 bases). Germline V CDR1 and CDR2: SGHRS, YFSETQ. The CDR3 spans 12 residues. Trimming shortened V by 5 bases and J by 5 bases, and 10 bases separated the two germline ends. Here the CDR3 reads CASRAGAETQYF. The CDR3 nucleotides are TGCGCCAGCAGAGCTGGGGCGGAGACCCAGTACTTC.

The V gene is TRBV28, the J gene TRBJ1-2; tentatively, D is TRBD1 (6 bases). The ends were cut back, 6 bases at V and 5 bases at J, with 22 bases in the middle. This CDR3 is 16 amino acids long. Germline V lookup: CDR1 MDHEN, CDR2 SYDVKM. CDR3 sequence reads: CASSPLRDGGQYGYTF. The DNA for the CDR3 is TGTGCCAGCAGCCCCCTCCGGGACGGCGGACAGTATGGCTACACCTTC.

This clonotype was recorded at least ten times. The chain couples TRBV20-1 to TRBJ1-2, with 12 bases aligning to TRBD1. This CDR3 has 20 amino acids. Germline V gives CDR1 DFQATT, CDR2 SNEGSKA (reference sequence). V was pared by 1 base and J by 3 bases, with 18 bases of the junction left unmatched. Here the CDR3 DNA reads TGCAGTGCTAGAGCCCCACGTGTGGGGACAGGGGGCGTTTTGGACTATGGCTACACCTTC. It specifies CSARAPRVGTGGVLDYGYTF.

This clonotype occurred many times. This rearrangement joins TRBV20-1 to TRBJ2-1; unclear D gene. Germline V gene sequence: CDR1 DFQATT, CDR2 SNEGSKA (reference sequence). Trimming removed 5 bases from V and 7 bases from J, with 15 bases in between. The CDR3 is 13 residues long. Here the CDR3 reads CSAFPLGPNEQFF. The DNA of the CDR3 is TGCAGTGCTTTTCCCCTAGGACCGAATGAGCAGTTCTTC.

Comment on this clonotype: A much larger clone sits a single nucleotide away, making a read error possible. The chain combines TRBV18 with TRBJ2-7; weak D call: TRBD1 (5 bases). Trimming shortened V by 6 bases and J by 7 bases, and 13 bases separated the two germline ends. This CDR3 spans 12 amino acids. Germline assignment: CDR1 KGHSH and CDR2 LQKENI. As DNA, the CDR3 is TGTGCCAGCTCGGTTAGGGGCGATGAGCAGTACTTC. Translating gives CASSVRGDEQYF.

The sample holds many counts of this clonotype. This CDR3 is CASSQGSSMNTEAFF. CDR3 bases: TGTGCCAGCAGCCAAGGGTCTAGCATGAACACTGAAGCTTTCTTT. This sequence joins TRBV3-1 and TRBJ1-1, with unresolved D. The V end lost 1 base, the J end lost 0 bases, and 9 bases lay between the germline ends. Looked up from germline, CDR1 is LGHDT and CDR2 is YNNKEL (reference sequence). This CDR3 spans 15 amino acids.

This clonotype was observed a few times. A far larger clone is off by one base, so a read error is likely. This is likely a read error, given that the CDR3 carries no conserved phenylalanine or tryptophan at its end. This chain connects TRBV7-8 to TRBJ2-1; 8 positions match TRBD1. Trimming removed 4 bases from V and 1 base from J; junction bases left unmatched: 3. Germline loops: CDR1 SGHVS, CDR2 FQNEAQ. The CDR3 consists of 15 residues. This CDR3 reads CASSYTGGSYNEQFS. As DNA, the CDR3 is TGTGCCAGCAGCTATACAGGGGGTTCCTACAATGAGCAGTTCTCC.

This clonotype was seen at least ten times. V and J are TRBV15 and TRBJ1-1; the D gene is possibly TRBD1 (5 bases). This CDR3 region has 15 residues. V was clipped by 5 bases and J by 0 bases, with 13 bases between them. Germline V CDR1 and CDR2: LNHNV, YYDKDF (reference sequence). The chain's CDR3 is CATSPGGGMNTEAFF. As DNA, the CDR3 is TGTGCCACCAGCCCCGGCGGGGGAATGAACACTGAAGCTTTCTTT.

Many counts were recorded for this clonotype. This sequence joins TRBV5-5 and TRBJ2-5, with TRBD2 matching over 8 bases. V was clipped by 4 bases and J by 5 bases; unmatched bases: 4. This CDR3 spans 13 amino acids. The germline V gene has CDR1 SGHKS and CDR2 YYEKEE (reference sequence). The CDR3 DNA follows: TGTGCCAGCAGCCGGGGGGGGGGCGAGACCCAGTACTTC. Its translation is CASSRGGGETQYF.

This clonotype came up many times. The rearrangement links TRBV3-1 to TRBJ2-1, with 9 positions matching TRBD1. This CDR3 comprises 15 residues. The V gene end was trimmed by 3 bases and the J gene end by 7 bases; junction bases not matched to a gene: 7. In germline, CDR1 is LGHDT, CDR2 YNNKEL (reference sequence). The CDR3 region is CASSHVRQGGNEQFF. CDR3 in DNA: TGTGCCAGCAGCCATGTCCGACAGGGGGGGAATGAGCAGTTCTTC.

A single count supports this clonotype. The chain carries TRBV9 and TRBJ1-2, with a tentative D call TRBD1 (5 bases). Trimming took 7 bases from V and 8 from J, leaving 18 bases between them. This CDR3 has 13 residues. Germline-derived CDR1 and CDR2 are SGDLS and YYNGEE. The CDR3 spells CASGTLGEKGYTF. The CDR3 nucleotides are TGTGCCAGCGGAACCTTAGGGGAGAAGGGCTACACCTTC.

The chain links TRBV7-9 to TRBJ2-3, with 7 bases that match TRBD2. The V gene end was trimmed by 5 bases and the J gene end by 2 bases; junction bases not matched to a gene: 7. This CDR3 has 15 residues. Germline values: CDR1 SEHNR, CDR2 FQNEAQ (reference sequence). Here the CDR3 reads CASSPPSGFTDTQYF. The CDR3 bases are TGTGCCAGCAGCCCCCCTAGCGGATTCACAGATACGCAGTATTTT.

This clonotype was recorded at least ten times. The V call is TRBV3-1, the J call TRBJ1-1; D gene unclear. V lost 4 bases, J lost 3 bases, and 6 bases lay in between. This CDR3 spans 12 amino acids. The germline gives CDR1 LGHDT, CDR2 YNNKEL (reference sequence). The CDR3 reads CASSPGHTEAFF. CDR3 nucleotide sequence: TGTGCCAGCAGCCCGGGTCACACTGAAGCTTTCTTT.

The table lists this clonotype with many counts. The chain has TRBV9 and TRBJ2-7; a possible D gene is TRBD1 (6 bases). The CDR3 consists of 14 residues. From germline, CDR1 is SGDLS and CDR2 YYNGEE. V was clipped by 4 bases and J by 5 bases, with 16 bases between them. CDR3: CASSPLIRTDEQYF. The CDR3 region has the DNA TGTGCCAGCAGCCCGCTAATCCGGACAGACGAGCAGTACTTC.

This clonotype was observed at least ten times. The chain links TRBV27 to TRBJ1-4; D is undetermined. This CDR3 has 16 amino acids. The V gene lost 5 bases and the J gene lost 8 bases, with 21 bases spanning the gap. Germline V gene lookup returns CDR1 MNHEY and CDR2 SMNVEV (reference sequence). CDR3 sequence reads: CASSPGYLIAVEKLFF. DNA of the CDR3: TGTGCCAGCAGTCCGGGATACCTTATCGCGGTCGAAAAACTGTTTTTT.

In its sample, this clonotype was seen many times. The rearrangement joins TRBV5-1 to TRBJ2-2, with D perhaps TRBD1 (6 bases). The V end lost 3 bases, the J end lost 6 bases, and 12 bases lay between the germline ends. This CDR3 spans 14 amino acids. The germline V gene encodes CDR1 SGHRS and CDR2 YFSETQ. CDR3 region: CASSSTGSAGELFF. For the CDR3, the DNA is TGCGCCAGCAGCTCGACAGGTTCCGCCGGGGAGCTGTTTTTT.